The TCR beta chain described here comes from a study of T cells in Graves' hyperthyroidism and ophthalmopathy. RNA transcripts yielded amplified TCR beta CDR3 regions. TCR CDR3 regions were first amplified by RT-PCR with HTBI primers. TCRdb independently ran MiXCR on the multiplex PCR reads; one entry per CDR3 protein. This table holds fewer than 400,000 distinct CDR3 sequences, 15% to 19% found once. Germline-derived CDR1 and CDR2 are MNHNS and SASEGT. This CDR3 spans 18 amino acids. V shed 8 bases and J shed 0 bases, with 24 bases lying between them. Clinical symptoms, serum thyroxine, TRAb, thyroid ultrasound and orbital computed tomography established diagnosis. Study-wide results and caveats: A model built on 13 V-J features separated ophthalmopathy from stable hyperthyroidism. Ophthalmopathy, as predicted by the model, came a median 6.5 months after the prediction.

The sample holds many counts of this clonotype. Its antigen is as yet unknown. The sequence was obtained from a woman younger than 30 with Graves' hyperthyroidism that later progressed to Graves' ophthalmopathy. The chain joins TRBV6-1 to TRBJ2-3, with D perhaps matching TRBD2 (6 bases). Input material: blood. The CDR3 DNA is TGTGCCAGCCTTATGGGACGGGAGACTAGAATCAGCACAGATACGCAGTATTTT. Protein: CASLMGRETRISTDTQYF.